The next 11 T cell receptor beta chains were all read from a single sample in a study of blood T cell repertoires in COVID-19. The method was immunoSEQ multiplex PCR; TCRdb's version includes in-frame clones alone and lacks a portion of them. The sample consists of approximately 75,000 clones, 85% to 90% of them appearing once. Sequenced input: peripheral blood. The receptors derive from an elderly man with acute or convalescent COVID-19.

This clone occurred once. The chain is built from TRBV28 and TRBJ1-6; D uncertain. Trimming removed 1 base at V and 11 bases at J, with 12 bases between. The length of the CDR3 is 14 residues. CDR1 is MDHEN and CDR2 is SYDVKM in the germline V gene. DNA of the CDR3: TGTGCCAGCAGTTTATCTATGACGGCGGCACCCCTCCACTTT. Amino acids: CASSLSMTAAPLHF.

CDR3 sequence reads: CASSDQDRGNYGYTF. The CDR3 DNA is TGTGCCAGCAGTGACCAGGACAGGGGTAACTATGGCTACACCTTC. This chain connects TRBV25-1 to TRBJ1-2, with 9 bases aligning to TRBD1. Trimming at V came to 3 bases and at J to 1 base, leaving 3 bases not matched to a gene. The CDR3 is 15 residues long. From germline, CDR1 is MGHDK and CDR2 SYGVNS.

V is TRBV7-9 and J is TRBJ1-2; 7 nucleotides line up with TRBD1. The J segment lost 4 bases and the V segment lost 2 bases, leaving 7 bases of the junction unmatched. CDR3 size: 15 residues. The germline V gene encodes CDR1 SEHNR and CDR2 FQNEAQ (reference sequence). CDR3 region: CASSLPPGTVYGYTF. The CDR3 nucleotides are TGTGCCAGCAGCTTACCCCCCGGGACAGTCTATGGCTACACCTTC.

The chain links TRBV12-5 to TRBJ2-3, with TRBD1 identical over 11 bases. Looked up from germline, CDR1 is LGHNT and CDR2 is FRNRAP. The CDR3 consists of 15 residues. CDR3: CATLRDRGTTDTQYF. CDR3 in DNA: TGTGCCACCCTCCGGGACAGGGGGACGACAGATACGCAGTATTTT.

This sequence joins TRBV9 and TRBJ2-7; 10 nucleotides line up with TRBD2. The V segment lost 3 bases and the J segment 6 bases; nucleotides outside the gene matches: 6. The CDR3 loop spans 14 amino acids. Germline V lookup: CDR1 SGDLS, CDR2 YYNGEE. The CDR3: CASSARLAGVEQYF. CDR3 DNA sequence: TGTGCCAGCAGCGCCCGGCTAGCGGGAGTCGAGCAGTACTTC.

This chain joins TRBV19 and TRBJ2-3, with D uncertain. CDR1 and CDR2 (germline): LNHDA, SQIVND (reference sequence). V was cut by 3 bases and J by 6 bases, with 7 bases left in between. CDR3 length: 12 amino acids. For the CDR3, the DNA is TGTGCCAGTAGTATCCACGGTGATACGCAGTATTTT. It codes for CASSIHGDTQYF.

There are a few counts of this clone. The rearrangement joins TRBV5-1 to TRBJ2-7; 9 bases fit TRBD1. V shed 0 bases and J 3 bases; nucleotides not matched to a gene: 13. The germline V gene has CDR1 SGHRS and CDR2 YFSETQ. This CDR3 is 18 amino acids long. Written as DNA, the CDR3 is TGCGCCAGCAGCTTGGCAACCCTCGGACAGGGGATTTACTACGAGCAGTACTTC. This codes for CASSLATLGQGIYYEQYF.

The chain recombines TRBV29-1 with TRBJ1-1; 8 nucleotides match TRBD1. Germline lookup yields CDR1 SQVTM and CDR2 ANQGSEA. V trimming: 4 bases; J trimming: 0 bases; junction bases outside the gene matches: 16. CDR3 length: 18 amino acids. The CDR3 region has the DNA TGCAGCGTTGCCGGGACAGGCCGCGAAGGACCTATGAACACTGAAGCTTTCTTT. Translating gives CSVAGTGREGPMNTEAFF. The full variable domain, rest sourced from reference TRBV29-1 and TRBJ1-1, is SAVISQKPSRDICQRGTSLTIQCQVDSQVTMMFWYRQQPGQSLTLIATANQGSEATYESGFVIDKFPISRPNLTFSTLTVSNMSPEDSSIYLCSVAGTGREGPMNTEAFFGQGTRLTVV.

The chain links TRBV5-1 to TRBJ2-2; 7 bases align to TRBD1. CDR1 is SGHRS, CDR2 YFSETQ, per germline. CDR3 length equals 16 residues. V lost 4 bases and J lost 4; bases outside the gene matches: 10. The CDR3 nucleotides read TGCGCCAGCAGCCCTTGGACAGGACAGGCCACCGGGGAGCTGTTTTTT. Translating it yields CASSPWTGQATGELFF.

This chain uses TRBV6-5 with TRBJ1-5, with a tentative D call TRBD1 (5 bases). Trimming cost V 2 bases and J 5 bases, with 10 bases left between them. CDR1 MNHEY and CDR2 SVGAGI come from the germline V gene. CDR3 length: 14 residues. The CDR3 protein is CASSYRGGDQPQHF. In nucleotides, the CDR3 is TGTGCCAGCAGTTACCGTGGAGGGGATCAGCCCCAGCATTTT.

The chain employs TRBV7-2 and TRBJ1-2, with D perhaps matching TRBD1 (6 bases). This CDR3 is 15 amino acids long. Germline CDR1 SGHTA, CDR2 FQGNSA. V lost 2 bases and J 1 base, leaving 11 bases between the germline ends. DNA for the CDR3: TGTGCCAGCAGCTTATCAGGGGATCATAACTATGGCTACACCTTC. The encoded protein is CASSLSGDHNYGYTF. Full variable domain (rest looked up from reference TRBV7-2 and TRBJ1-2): GAGVSQSPSNKVTEKGKDVELRCDPISGHTALYWYRQSLGQGLEFLIYFQGNSAPDKSGLPSDRFSAERTGGSVSTLTIQRTQQEDSAVYLCASSLSGDHNYGYTFGSGTRLTVV.